The clone carrying this T cell receptor beta chain appeared many times. Antigen: not known. TCRdb re-called clones via MiXCR from the PCR reads. The sample carries tens of thousands of clones, about 15% recorded once. This sample is drawn from a study of metastatic and nonmetastatic thyroid tumors. Study-wide context: The comparison covered peripheral blood and tumor or nodule tissue in malignant and benign thyroid patients.

Findings of the study overall: In both blood and tumor samples, TCR beta diversity was reported significantly higher for malignant than benign nodules.

Patients had received no treatment of any kind before thyroid surgery. This TCR came from a male donor with papillary thyroid cancer or a benign thyroid nodule (not recorded which). Some clones in this sample may be carry-over from other donors' samples. The sample comprised blood.

The CDR3 nucleotides read TGCGCCAGCAGCGTCGGACTAGCGGGGGGTGACGAGACCCAGTACTTC. Translation gives CASSVGLAGGDETQYF. The V gene is TRBV5-1, the J gene TRBJ2-5; 14 bases align to TRBD2. V was pared by 4 bases and J by 5 bases, with 7 bases of the junction left unmatched. CDR3 length: 16 amino acids. Germline V lookup: CDR1 SGHRS, CDR2 YFSETQ.